This T cell receptor beta chain was found in a study of T cells in Graves' hyperthyroidism and ophthalmopathy. Notes on the study in general: Ophthalmopathy was model-predicted a median approximately 6.9 months pre-onset.

Germline V lookup: CDR1 PRHDT, CDR2 FYEKMQ (reference sequence). The CDR3 contains 15 residues. V was cut by 1 base and J by 1 base, with 10 bases left in between. This clonotype was counted at least ten times. Its antigen is unidentified. What was amplified from RNA transcripts were TCR beta CDR3 regions. The HTBI primer set drove a first-round RT-PCR of the TCR CDR3. Each CDR3 protein gets one entry after TCRdb re-called the multiplex PCR reads with MiXCR. The sample includes 400,000 or so distinct CDR3 sequences, about 14% of them seen just once. This receptor was identified in a man aged 45 to 65 with Graves' ophthalmopathy. The sequencing input was blood. The V and J genes are TRBV13 and TRBJ1-1; possible D gene TRBD1, 6 bases. CDR3 protein: CASSLVGGQNTEAFF. CDR3 coding DNA: TGTGCCAGCAGCTTAGTAGGGGGACAGAACACTGAAGCTTTCTTT.